The rows below give T cell receptor beta chains drawn from one sample of a study of OX40 agonist ivuxolimab in advanced cancers. Libraries were prepared by immunoSEQ multiplex PCR; TCRdb keeps only in-frame clonotypes and omits some of them. The data show approximately 70,000 clones, approximately 85% seen once. The sample here was CD4+ or CD8+ T cells sorted from blood, taken in a trial of the OX40 agonist ivuxolimab. Source of these receptors: an adult with an advanced solid tumor such as melanoma, head and neck, liver or kidney cancer. Both conserved end residues are part of each CDR3. A D gene is named only where the DNA matches it firmly. Where a row states a size, it is once, few, many or the class of an expanded clone; other rows omit it.

CDR3 length	J gene	clone size	D gene	V gene	CDR3 protein
15	TRBJ1-1	NA	NA	TRBV4-1	CASSQDFGRNTEAFF
11	TRBJ1-1	NA	NA	TRBV6-1	CASKIRTEAFF
13	TRBJ1-6	once	NA	TRBV6-6	CASSYGRDSPLHF
13	TRBJ1-1	NA	NA	TRBV2	CASSRDMNTEAFF
15	TRBJ2-5	NA	NA	TRBV11-2	CASSTGRMYQETQYF
13	TRBJ1-1	NA	NA	TRBV28	CASSLISNTEAFF
15	TRBJ1-5	NA	NA	TRBV19	CASRNWDGYNQPQHF
18	TRBJ2-6	NA	NA	TRBV18	CASSPVGPTGSGANVLTF
14	TRBJ2-5	NA	NA	TRBV7-8	CASSLGGFSGTQYF
15	TRBJ2-3	NA	TRBD1	TRBV5-6	CASSLVDRVLDTQYF
15	TRBJ1-2	NA	NA	TRBV28	CASSLYQTGRYGYTF
13	TRBJ2-5	NA	NA	TRBV21-1	CASSKRGWETQYF
14	TRBJ1-1	NA	NA	TRBV15	CATSRDRRTGEAFF
14	TRBJ2-2	few	NA	TRBV7-6	CASSFLGQAGELFF
18	TRBJ2-3	NA	TRBD1	TRBV18	CASSPSGQGLISTDTQYF
17	TRBJ2-7	NA	TRBD1	TRBV4-1	CASSQGGGRDRGTEQYF
17	TRBJ2-3	NA	TRBD2	TRBV5-1	CASSLVLAGGTTDTQYF
14	TRBJ1-3	few	NA	TRBV7-9	CASREGASGNTIYF
16	TRBJ2-3	NA	NA	TRBV9	CASSLNRLQSTDTQYF
13	TRBJ2-5	NA	NA	TRBV29-1	CSVGNLPGETQYF
15	TRBJ1-1	NA	NA	TRBV6-5	CASSWDPRSGTEAFF
13	TRBJ2-5	NA	NA	TRBV5-5	CASSFPGAETQYF
13	TRBJ1-1	few	NA	TRBV14	CASSLQGLTEAFF
14	TRBJ2-3	NA	NA	TRBV19	CASSIDDATDTQYF
15	TRBJ2-1	NA	TRBD1	TRBV6-6	CASSYDRVAYNEQFF
16	TRBJ2-1	NA	NA	TRBV30	CAWSVRTGRLVNEQFF
15	TRBJ2-7	NA	TRBD2	TRBV28	CASSLRTSGSYEQYF
15	TRBJ2-2	NA	TRBD1	TRBV19	CATRSGQGNTGELFF
12	TRBJ1-1	NA	NA	TRBV28	CASITGWSEAFF
13	TRBJ2-1	few	TRBD1	TRBV29-1	CSVDRGRQDEQFF
15	TRBJ1-2	NA	NA	TRBV19	CASSMQSEDRFGYTF
15	TRBJ1-1	NA	TRBD1	TRBV6-1	CASSRDRGRFTEAFF
15	TRBJ2-1	NA	TRBD1	TRBV19	CASSTGTGGKDEQFF
15	TRBJ2-5	NA	NA	TRBV18	CASSYRGTQAETQYF
16	TRBJ1-1	NA	TRBD1	TRBV18	CASSPSRLDRATEAFF
14	TRBJ1-4	NA	TRBD1	TRBV5-1	CASSRDSTNEKLFF
13	TRBJ1-5	few	NA	TRBV18	CASSPNREEPQHF
16	TRBJ2-3	few	NA	TRBV5-6	CASSLGQSYSTDTQYF
13	TRBJ2-7	NA	NA	TRBV14	CASSQDVESSQYF
16	TRBJ2-1	few	TRBD1	TRBV19	CASSIDHGTGGNEQFF
13	TRBJ2-5	NA	NA	TRBV12-5	CASGRGTQETQYF
16	TRBJ2-3	few	TRBD2	TRBV5-6	CASSLLAGGQKDTQYF
15	TRBJ1-5	few	NA	TRBV2	CASSESGYSNQPQHF
16	TRBJ1-5	NA	NA	TRBV10-3	CAISEGTVPSNQPQHF
14	TRBJ1-1	NA	NA	TRBV5-6	CASSLVGVGSEAFF
12	TRBJ2-7	NA	NA	TRBV6-1	CASRATDYEQYF
15	TRBJ1-1	NA	TRBD1	TRBV28	CASISTGVATTEAFF
13	TRBJ2-6	NA	NA	TRBV6-5	CASSRSGANVLTF
14	TRBJ2-6	NA	NA	TRBV2	CASSVYSGANVLTF
14	TRBJ2-1	NA	NA	TRBV6-5	CASTLRDSKDEQFF
11	TRBJ1-1	NA	NA	TRBV7-2	CASSFRHEAFF
15	TRBJ1-2	NA	NA	TRBV7-6	CASSLDPGLGGGYTF
14	TRBJ1-1	NA	TRBD1	TRBV7-8	CASSPGQGASRAFF
14	TRBJ2-1	NA	NA	TRBV7-9	CASSLTGAYNEQFF
14	TRBJ1-3	NA	NA	TRBV14	CASSPHNSGNTIYF
17	TRBJ2-7	NA	NA	TRBV18	CASSPPLWGVGSYEQYF
13	TRBJ1-6	once	NA	TRBV2	CASRTLAYSPLHF
15	TRBJ1-4	NA	TRBD1	TRBV6-6	CASRQGDGVNEKLFF
10	TRBJ1-1	few	TRBD1	TRBV6-5	CASSRDREVF